Each of the 22 T cell receptor beta chains below was sequenced from the same sample in a study of identical twins. TCRdb re-called the 5' RACE reads with MiXCR, one entry per CDR3 protein. Of 1.5 million to 2 million distinct CDR3 sequences detected, about 32% appear once; the ten largest clones hold less than 0.35%. The sequencing input was cord blood. These receptors came from a newborn girl in good health.

This clonotype was counted ten times or more. The CDR3 bases are TGCGCCAGCAGATTCCACAGGGGATTTAACTATGGCTACACCTTC. Residues: CASRFHRGFNYGYTF. The chain combines TRBV5-1 with TRBJ1-2; 7 positions match TRBD1. J was trimmed by 1 base and V by 5 bases; bases with no gene match: 8. The V gene's germline CDR1 is SGHRS and CDR2 YFSETQ. The CDR3 runs 15 residues.

In the case of this clonotype: The junction departs from the called germline gene at one end, perhaps through a read error. The chain links TRBV4-1 to TRBJ1-5; 7 bases map to TRBD1. CDR1 is MGHRA, CDR2 YSYEKL, per germline. The CDR3 totals 15 residues. CDR3 sequence: CACSPGGGGNQPQHF. CDR3 DNA sequence: TGCGCCTGCAGCCCAGGGGGAGGTGGCAATCAGCCCCAGCATTTT.

In this sample, this clonotype turned up many times. CDR3 nucleotides: TGTGCCAGCAGCAAAGCCCGGATCTATGGCTACACCTTC. This translates into CASSKARIYGYTF. This chain joins TRBV21-1 and TRBJ1-2. TRBV21-1 is shown as a pseudogene. This CDR3 contains 13 residues.

The rearrangement uses TRBV5-1 and TRBJ1-4; 10 bases agree with TRBD1. Per the germline V gene, CDR1 is SGHRS and CDR2 is YFSETQ. This CDR3 comprises 13 residues. V shed 7 bases, J shed 6 bases, and the junction held 3 bases outside the gene matches. The CDR3 nucleotides are TGCGCCAGCGCGGGACAGGGGTATGAAAAACTGTTTTTT. It translates to CASAGQGYEKLFF.

V and J are TRBV20-1 and TRBJ2-3; 8 nucleotides match TRBD2. CDR3 length: 14 residues. In germline, CDR1 is DFQATT, CDR2 SNEGSKA (reference sequence). V was clipped by 2 bases and J by 6 bases; unmatched bases: 7. The CDR3 sequence: CSARSSGRPDTQYF. CDR3 sequence (DNA): TGCAGTGCTAGATCGAGCGGGAGACCGGATACGCAGTATTTT.

The chain recombines TRBV27 with TRBJ2-7, with D perhaps TRBD1 (6 bases). The last part of the DNA fits TRBJ2-4 better; the J call may be wrong. Germline V gene data show CDR1 as MNHEY and CDR2 as SMNVEV (reference sequence). This CDR3 has 15 amino acids. Written as DNA, the CDR3 is TGTGCCAGCAGCGAACAGGGCATCCAAGATAACATTCAGTACTTC. Encoded protein: CASSEQGIQDNIQYF.

This chain uses TRBV2 with TRBJ2-7, with D tentatively TRBD1 (6 bases). The germline CDR1 and CDR2 sequences are SNHLY and FYNNEI. Deletions cut 4 bases from V and 1 base from J, with 26 bases between. This CDR3 is built from 19 residues. CDR3 amino acids: CASSVVFLLMGAQSYEQYF. In DNA, the CDR3 is TGTGCCAGCAGTGTAGTTTTTCTGTTAATGGGGGCCCAATCCTACGAGCAGTACTTC.

J is TRBJ1-2 and V is TRBV7-9, with 8 bases lining up with TRBD1. The CDR3 totals 15 residues. J gave up 4 bases and V 5 bases, and 9 bases lay outside the gene matches. Germline V gene data show CDR1 as SEHNR and CDR2 as FQNEAQ (reference sequence). CDR3 in amino acids: CASSTRQGPSYGYTF. The CDR3 DNA reads TGTGCCAGCAGCACTCGACAGGGGCCCTCCTATGGCTACACCTTC.

There are a few counts of this clonotype. The V gene is TRBV28, the J gene TRBJ2-3, with a weak D call TRBD2 (6 bases). Germline CDR1 reads MDHEN; CDR2 reads SYDVKM. The CDR3 runs 15 residues. Trimming stripped 0 bases from V and 6 bases from J, with 13 bases between. The CDR3: CASSLWGGPRDTQYF. The CDR3 nucleotides read TGTGCCAGCAGTTTATGGGGAGGACCAAGGGATACGCAGTATTTT.

The chain carries TRBV20-1 and TRBJ2-1; TRBD2 matches at 7 bases. J gave up 0 bases and V 1 base, and 9 bases lay outside the gene matches. Germline CDR1 and CDR2: DFQATT and SNEGSKA (reference sequence). The length of the CDR3 is 17 residues. The CDR3 nucleotides are TGCAGTGCTAGAGGCGCGCGAGCGGGGTTCTCCTACAATGAGCAGTTCTTC. Protein: CSARGARAGFSYNEQFF.

This clonotype has only a few counts. The rearrangement joins TRBV7-9 to TRBJ1-2; tentative D call: TRBD1 (6 bases). CDR3 length: 17 residues. V was trimmed by 1 base and J by 1 base, leaving 16 bases between them. Germline assignment: CDR1 SEHNR and CDR2 FQNEAQ (reference sequence). CDR3 DNA: TGTGCCAGCAGCTTAGGCAGGGGTTCTCCTCTTAACTATGGCTACACCTTC. It specifies CASSLGRGSPLNYGYTF. The variable domain in full, completed from reference TRBV7-9 and TRBJ1-2, reads DTGVSQNPRHKITKRGQNVTFRCDPISEHNRLYWYRQTLGQGPEFLTYFQNEAQLEKSRLLSDRFSAERPKGSFSTLEIQRTEQGDSAMYLCASSLGRGSPLNYGYTFGSGTRLTVV.

This clonotype has more than one count but fewer than ten. The chain employs TRBV21-1 and TRBJ2-3; TRBD2 is the table's D call, not checked against the DNA. TRBV21-1 is recorded as a pseudogene. The length of the CDR3 is 16 residues. The CDR3 DNA is TGTGCCAGCAGCAATTGGACTAGCGCCGGCACAGATACGCAGTATTTT. Protein sequence: CASSNWTSAGTDTQYF.

This clonotype occurred a few times. This chain uses TRBV7-8 with TRBJ1-1; D is perhaps TRBD1 (5 bases). CDR1 and CDR2 from the germline V gene are SGHVS and FQNEAQ. This CDR3 region has 14 residues. V dropped 3 bases and J dropped 4 bases, with 12 bases sitting between them. The CDR3 sequence is CASSFAGVGTEAFF. CDR3 nucleotide sequence: TGTGCCAGCAGCTTTGCGGGGGTGGGCACTGAAGCTTTCTTT. Drawing the rest from reference TRBV7-8 and TRBJ1-1, the complete variable domain is GAGVSQSPRYKVAKRGQDVALRCDPISGHVSLFWYQQALGQGPEFLTYFQNEAQLDKSGLPSDRFFAERPEGSVSTLKIQRTQQEDSAVYLCASSFAGVGTEAFFGQGTRLTVV.

Remarks on this clonotype: A junction end diverges from the germline sequence, so it may reflect a read error. The gene calls are TRBV5-4 and TRBJ2-7, with 12 positions matching TRBD2. Germline loops: CDR1 SGHNT, CDR2 YYREEE (reference sequence). This CDR3 has 15 residues. In nucleotides, the CDR3 is TGTGCCATCAGCTTGGAACTAGCGGGGGGTTACGAGCAGTACTTC. Its translation is CAISLELAGGYEQYF. The variable domain in full, with the rest retrieved from reference TRBV5-4 and TRBJ2-7, is ETGVTQSPTHLIKTRGQQVTLRCSSQSGHNTVSWYQQALGQGPQFIFQYYREEENGRGNFPPRFSGLQFPNYSSELNVNALELDDSALYLCAISLELAGGYEQYFGPGTRLTVT.

V gene TRBV4-2 combines with J gene TRBJ2-5; no firm D call. Trimming took off 4 bases at V and 1 base at J, with 16 bases between the two ends. In germline, CDR1 is LGHNA, CDR2 YNFKEQ. This CDR3 comprises 16 residues. The CDR3 nucleotides are TGTGCCAGCAGCCTACGAGGCCGGGCGAGCCAAGAGACCCAGTACTTC. Translation gives CASSLRGRASQETQYF.

The gene calls are TRBV2 and TRBJ2-3, with 8 bases identical to TRBD2. Per germline, CDR1 SNHLY and CDR2 FYNNEI. This CDR3 is built from 17 residues. Losses at the gene ends were 4 bases for V and 0 bases for J; bases not matched to a gene: 9. The CDR3 region is CASSVKRGSPSTDTQYF. The DNA of the CDR3 is TGTGCCAGCAGTGTAAAGCGGGGGAGCCCTAGCACAGATACGCAGTATTTT.

The table lists this clonotype with a few counts. This chain uses TRBV3-1 with TRBJ2-5; perhaps TRBD2 as D (6 bases). The CDR3 extends over 15 amino acids. V was cut by 1 base and J by 2 bases, with 11 bases left in between. CDR1 is LGHDT, CDR2 YNNKEL, per germline (reference sequence). CDR3 sequence (DNA): TGTGCCAGCAGCCAAGGCGGGACTGTACAAGAGACCCAGTACTTC. Translated: CASSQGGTVQETQYF.

The chain carries TRBV12-3 or TRBV12-4 and TRBJ2-3, with D possibly TRBD2 on 7 matching bases. This CDR3 is built from 17 residues. V lost 3 bases, J lost 5 bases, and 21 bases lay in between. CDR3 coding DNA: TGTGCCAGCAGTTTGCGCCGGGCGGGGGCCATGGGAGATACGCAGTATTTT. This encodes CASSLRRAGAMGDTQYF.

The chain recombines TRBV10-3 with TRBJ2-2; 9 bases line up with TRBD1. J lost 3 bases, V lost 5 bases, and 4 bases had no gene match. CDR1 and CDR2 from the germline V gene are ENHRY and SYGVKD. CDR3 length: 15 residues. The chain's CDR3 is CAISHRGQDTGELFF. In nucleotides, the CDR3 is TGTGCCATCAGTCACAGGGGGCAGGACACCGGGGAGCTGTTTTTT.

This clonotype showed up just a few times. The chain combines TRBV11-2 with TRBJ2-3; TRBD2 might be the D (7 bases). V dropped 5 bases and J dropped 4 bases, with 16 bases sitting between them. From germline, CDR1 is SGHAT and CDR2 FQNNGV. The CDR3 is 15 residues long. In DNA form, the CDR3 reads TGTGCCAGCAGCGCCGGGGGGCCGAACTCAGATACGCAGTATTTT. Residues: CASSAGGPNSDTQYF.

This clonotype was counted between two and nine times. CDR3 nucleotide sequence: TGTGCTAGTGGTTCGGGACTAGCGGGAGGCACAGATACGCAGTATTTT. Its translation is CASGSGLAGGTDTQYF. J is TRBJ2-3 and V is TRBV12-5, with TRBD2 matching 14 bases. Germline V gene sequence: CDR1 LGHNT, CDR2 FRNRAP. CDR3 length: 16 residues. J lost 1 base, V lost 4 bases, and 1 base had no gene match.

Details on this clonotype: A read error may be the cause here, since a much bigger clone is one base away. The chain has TRBV20-1 and TRBJ1-2; no clear D. V gave up 1 base and J gave up 4 bases, with 7 bases separating them. In germline, CDR1 is DFQATT, CDR2 SNEGSKA (reference sequence). The CDR3 extends over 12 amino acids. The DNA of the CDR3 is TGCAGTGCTAGAGGGAACAGCTATGGCTACACCTTC. It encodes CSARGNSYGYTF.